The 8 T cell receptor beta chains listed next were all sequenced from one sample in a study of OX40 agonist ivuxolimab in advanced cancers. Measured with immunoSEQ multiplex PCR; TCRdb has only the in-frame clones, and not every one. The profile shows about 59,000 clones, 92% of them singletons. Sequencing used CD4+ or CD8+ T cells sorted from blood, obtained in a trial of the OX40 agonist ivuxolimab. These receptor sequences come from an adult with an advanced solid tumor such as melanoma, head and neck, liver or kidney cancer.

V and J are TRBV30 and TRBJ2-1, with 12 bases matching TRBD2. J gave up 8 bases and V 5 bases, and 7 bases lay outside the gene matches. Germline CDR1 is GTSNPN and CDR2 is SVGIG (reference sequence). The CDR3 extends over 14 amino acids. CDR3 protein: CAWGASGREDEQFF. In DNA, the CDR3 is TGTGCCTGGGGTGCTAGCGGGAGGGAGGATGAGCAGTTCTTC.

The rearrangement uses TRBV6-6 and TRBJ2-1; no clear D. The CDR3 runs 12 residues. V was shortened by 6 bases and J by 6 bases, with 9 bases between the two germline ends. Germline lookup yields CDR1 MNHNY and CDR2 SVGAGI (reference sequence). CDR3 residues: CASSHDINEQFF. The DNA of the CDR3 is TGTGCCAGCAGCCATGACATCAATGAGCAGTTCTTC.

V and J are TRBV6-5 and TRBJ2-1; a weak D match, TRBD2 (6 bases). The V and J ends lost 5 bases and 7 bases respectively, with 9 bases between them. Per the germline V gene, CDR1 is MNHEY and CDR2 is SVGAGI. CDR3 length: 12 amino acids. CDR3 sequence (DNA): TGTGCCAGCAGTCCGGAGGGGAATGAGCAGTTCTTC. Protein: CASSPEGNEQFF.

For this clone: A much larger clone is a single base away; this may be a read error. The V call is TRBV27, the J call TRBJ2-1; D gene uncertain. V shed 5 bases and J shed 0 bases, with 5 bases lying between them. Germline assignment: CDR1 MNHEY and CDR2 SMNVEV (reference sequence). The CDR3 length is 13 residues. This CDR3 reads CASSASSYNEQFF. The CDR3 DNA sequence: TGTGCCAGCAGTGCGAGCTCCTACAATGAGCAGTTCTTC.

The genes are TRBV18 and TRBJ2-4, with 7 bases matching TRBD1. The CDR3 sequence is 16 residues long. V dropped 3 bases and J dropped 3; count of bases not matched to a gene: 8. Germline V gene data show CDR1 as KGHSH and CDR2 as LQKENI. The CDR3 DNA is TGTGCCAGCTCACCCTCCGGGACAGATAACAAAAACATTCAGTACTTC. This gives the protein CASSPSGTDNKNIQYF.

This clone was counted a single time. This chain joins TRBV30 and TRBJ2-3, with TRBD1 identical over 8 bases. Trimming removed 8 bases from V and 2 bases from J; junction bases left unmatched: 6. CDR3 size: 13 residues. Per germline, CDR1 GTSNPN and CDR2 SVGIG (reference sequence). The CDR3 spells CAGQGANTDTQYF. CDR3 DNA sequence: TGTGCCGGGCAGGGGGCGAACACAGATACGCAGTATTTT.

By sample share, this clone is medium-sized. The rearrangement joins TRBV27 to TRBJ1-1; no firm D call. The V end was cut by 7 bases, the J end by 4 bases, with 13 bases between. Per germline, CDR1 MNHEY and CDR2 SMNVEV (reference sequence). This CDR3 has 13 residues. CDR3 coding DNA: TGTGCCAGCATGGACCGGGGAAGCACTGAAGCTTTCTTT. This gives the protein CASMDRGSTEAFF.

V gene TRBV30 combines with J gene TRBJ1-5, with 7 bases fitting TRBD1. This CDR3 spans 18 amino acids. Germline assignment: CDR1 GTSNPN and CDR2 SVGIG (reference sequence). V gave up 0 bases and J gave up 2 bases; unmatched junction bases: 13. For the CDR3, the DNA is TGTGCCTGGAGTGTACGTAGACAGGGAGAAAGAGGCAATCAGCCCCAGCATTTT. This encodes CAWSVRRQGERGNQPQHF. The entire variable domain, with the rest obtained from reference TRBV30 and TRBJ1-5, is as follows: SQTIHQWPATLVQPVGSPLSLECTVEGTSNPNLYWYRQAAGRGLQLLFYSVGIGQISSEVPQNLSASRPQDRQFILSSKKLLLSDSGFYLCAWSVRRQGERGNQPQHFGDGTRLSIL.